This T cell receptor (beta chain) emerged from a study of post-analysis software for immune sequencing data. Unmatched junction bases numbered 12, after V lost 3 bases and J lost 1 base. Germline CDR1 SGDLS, CDR2 YYNGEE. CDR3 length equals 19 residues. Study observations and caveats: Significantly decreased normalized Chao1 diversity was recorded for multiple sclerosis patients relative to controls. Higher frequency in patients than in controls was seen for about five TRBV segments, with TRBV5-6, TRBV5-1 and TRBV20-1 among them.

With regard to this clonotype: Antigen specificity is unknown.

Sequencing libraries made from TCR beta cDNA carried unique molecular identifiers. With about 0.95 to 11 million T cells as the source, approximately 500,000 cDNA molecules resulted. MiXCR, run by TCRdb on the PCR reads, gives a single entry per CDR3 protein. The sample shows 750,000 to 900,000 distinct CDR3 sequences, around 42% of them seen only once. This clonotype was obtained from a girl aged 10-17 years with multiple sclerosis. V gene TRBV9 combines with J gene TRBJ2-7; TRBD2 agrees at 14 bases. The sample consisted of blood. CDR3 amino acids: CASSGTGTSGSAGSYEQYF. CDR3 nucleotides: TGTGCCAGCAGCGGGACCGGGACTAGCGGGAGTGCCGGGTCCTACGAGCAGTACTTC.